Listed here is a single T cell receptor beta chain. Its antigen remains unidentified. This specimen comes from a study of graft-versus-host responses after intestinal transplantation. General observations from the study: Early post-transplant HvG declines showed an association with peak circulating GvH clone levels. Some patients had graft-donor T cell macrochimerism. In their allografts, the ratios of graft-versus-host to host-versus-graft T cell clones were high.

The table came from immunoSEQ multiplex PCR; TCRdb's copy has only in-frame clones and leaves some out. The data contain around 2,200 clones, over 60% of them seen just once; the ten biggest clones take up roughly a tenth. V lost 3 bases, J lost 0 bases, and 1 base lay in between. The CDR3 is 11 amino acids. The germline CDR1 and CDR2 sequences are SGHRS and YFSETQ. Intraepithelial plus lamina propria lymphocytes were released by processing graft tissue. This clonotype was obtained from a human patient who received an intestinal transplant, so some T cells may come from the graft donor. The source material was ileum tissue, sampled 18 days after transplant. V usage is TRBV5-1 and J usage is TRBJ2-7, with D uncertain. Here the CDR3 reads CASSSSYEQYF. The CDR3 DNA reads TGCGCCAGCAGCTCCTCCTACGAGCAGTACTTC.